These T cell receptor beta chains were read from a single sample in a study of blood T cell repertoires in COVID-19. Some clones are missing from TCRdb's copy, which holds only in-frame ones; the method was immunoSEQ multiplex PCR. This sample has about 81,000 clones, with 84% found just once. Sample: peripheral blood. All receptors come from a human donor in a cohort sampled during active COVID-19. Each CDR3 is given with its conserved first and last residue. A D gene is named only where the DNA matches it firmly. Size values are once, few and many counts, or a class for expanded clones, and some rows have none.

J	D	size	V	CDR3	DNA
TRBJ1-2	-	-	TRBV6-5	CASRKGGGTYGYTF	TGTGCCAGCAGAAAAGGGGGGGGTACCTATGGCTACACCTTC
TRBJ2-7	-	-	TRBV28	CASSFPPGVGEQYF	TGTGCCAGCAGTTTTCCCCCCGGGGTGGGGGAGCAGTACTTC
TRBJ1-1	-	once	TRBV6-5	CASTAGRGNTEAFF	TGTGCCAGCACCGCAGGGAGGGGGAACACTGAAGCTTTCTTT
TRBJ1-1	TRBD1	-	TRBV3-1/TRBV3-2	CASSQGLMTGTGNTEAFF	TGTGCCAGCAGCCAAGGTCTAATGACCGGGACAGGGAACACTGAAGCTTTCTTT
TRBJ2-1	TRBD1	-	TRBV5-1	CASSIGTGFNEQFF	TGCGCCAGCAGCATAGGGACAGGGTTCAATGAGCAGTTCTTC
TRBJ1-1	TRBD1	once	TRBV29-1	CSARQGVGTEAFF	TGCAGCGCTCGACAGGGGGTAGGCACTGAAGCTTTCTTT
TRBJ2-7	-	-	TRBV19	CAVGGGPFYEQYF	TGTGCCGTAGGGGGGGGGCCCTTCTACGAGCAGTACTTC
TRBJ1-1	-	few	TRBV28	CASSSPGRSNTEAFF	TGTGCCAGCTCCTCGCCGGGGAGGTCGAACACTGAAGCTTTCTTT
TRBJ1-4	TRBD1	-	TRBV7-6	CASSQGQSGEKLFF	TGTGCCAGCAGTCAGGGACAGTCAGGGGAAAAACTGTTTTTT
TRBJ2-7	TRBD1	-	TRBV5-1	CASSVTLQGISYEQYF	TGCGCCAGCAGCGTGACCTTACAGGGGATCTCCTACGAGCAGTACTTC
TRBJ2-7	TRBD2	-	TRBV2	CASSEMGGSYEQYF	TGTGCCAGCAGTGAAATGGGGGGGTCCTACGAGCAGTACTTC
TRBJ2-6	-	-	TRBV7-6	CASSSISTGANVLTF	TGTGCCAGCAGCTCAATTTCTACTGGGGCCAACGTCCTGACTTTC
TRBJ2-1	-	-	TRBV6-1	CASSEVMWQGIDNEQFF	TGTGCCAGCAGTGAAGTAATGTGGCAGGGAATTGACAATGAGCAGTTCTTC
TRBJ2-1	-	few	TRBV5-1	CASSRADGRFYNEQFF	TGCGCCAGCAGCCGAGCGGACGGAAGATTTTACAATGAGCAGTTCTTC
TRBJ1-5	-	few	TRBV7-2	CASSYNIGSGGTQHF	TGTGCCAGCAGCTATAACATCGGCAGCGGCGGGACCCAGCATTTT
TRBJ2-2	TRBD1	few	TRBV5-5	CASSLMFTGGFAGELFF	TGTGCCAGCAGCTTGATGTTTACAGGGGGGTTCGCCGGGGAGCTGTTTTTT
TRBJ1-2	-	-	TRBV5-1	CASSPPGRANYGYTF	TGCGCCAGCAGCCCCCCGGGGAGGGCTAACTATGGCTACACCTTC